Each of the 21 T cell receptor beta chains below was sequenced from the same sample in a study of CD8+ T cells in alopecia areata. Once RNA had been extracted, it was reverse transcribed into cDNA to act as the sequencing template. The assay was immunoSEQ multiplex PCR, and TCRdb's table has in-frame clones only and misses some. The sample presents under 3,500 clones, none singletons. Specimen: lesional skin. The receptors here all came from a C3H/HeJ mouse with alopecia areata. These mice share the MHC haplotype H2-k.

At least ten counts were recorded for this clone. Germline and genes: mouse. The read falls 4 residues short of the CDR3 end, and the missing part is taken from the germline J gene. This chain uses TRBV13-3 with TRBJ2-1; D uncertain. CDR3 size: 12 residues. Germline lookup yields CDR1 NNHDY and CDR2 SYVADS. The CDR3 loop is CASSDARAEQFF. The covered CDR3 bases are TGTGCCAGCAGTGATGCAAGGGCT.

This clone was found many times. Germline and genes here are mouse. The read ends 4 residues early relative to the CDR3; the germline J gene fills the gap. This chain joins TRBV13-2 and TRBJ2-4; 7 bases align to TRBD2. The CDR3 length is 14 residues. The germline V gene has CDR1 NNHNN and CDR2 SYGAGS (reference sequence). The V gene end was trimmed by 2 bases and the J gene end by 2 bases; junction bases not matched to a gene: 2. The CDR3 sequence: CASGEGTVQNTLYF. Incomplete CDR3 DNA: TGTGCCAGCGGTGAGGGGACTGTTCAAAAC.

Worth noting for this clone: At residue 11, the TCRdb protein and translated DNA are inconsistent; the protein given comes from the DNA. Mouse gene names apply. The read ends 3 residues early relative to the CDR3; the germline J gene fills the gap. The chain is built from TRBV13-1 and TRBJ1-6, with D maybe TRBD1 (5 bases). TRBJ1-6 counts as an open reading frame of uncertain function. This CDR3 is built from 14 residues. Germline CDR1 and CDR2: NSHNY and SYGAGN. CDR3 protein: CASSDRLGQDTLYF. The sequenced CDR3 bases are TGTGCCAGCAGTGATCGCCTGGGGCAAGACACC.

By share, this clone counts as medium-sized. Genes here carry mouse names. With the read ending 4 residues before the CDR3 end, the germline J gene is used to fill in that end. The V and J genes are TRBV1 and TRBJ2-3; TRBD2 agrees at 11 bases. Germline V lookup: CDR1 NSQYPW, CDR2 LRSPGD (reference sequence). The CDR3 has 14 residues. The ends lost 6 bases at V and 1 base at J; junction bases unmatched: 0. The CDR3 here is CTCRDWGGAETLYF. The sequenced CDR3 bases are TGCACCTGCAGGGACTGGGGGGGTGCAGAA. The variable domain in full, with the rest retrieved from reference TRBV1 and TRBJ2-3, is VTLLEQNPRWRLVPRGQAVNLRCILKNSQYPWMSWYQQDLQKQLQWLFTLRSPGDKEVKSLPGADYLATRVTDTELRLQVANMSQGRTLYCTCRDWGGAETLYFGSGTRLTVL.

This clone occurred many times. Gene names are mouse gene names. The read terminates 4 residues before the CDR3 end, so the remaining end is supplied by the germline J gene. J is TRBJ1-2 and V is TRBV13-3; 8 bases are shared with TRBD1. The CDR3 length is 14 residues. Germline V gene data show CDR1 as NNHDY and CDR2 as SYVADS. Unmatched junction bases numbered 2, after V lost 4 bases and J lost 0 bases. The CDR3 DNA, read in part, is TGTGCCAGCAGTCGACAGGGGACAAACTCC. Its translation is CASSRQGTNS. The entire CDR3 reads CASSRQGTNSDYTF.

Many counts were recorded for this clone. The listed genes are named as in mouse. The read ends 4 residues early relative to the CDR3; the germline J gene fills the gap. The genes are TRBV13-2 and TRBJ2-3, with TRBD2 identical over 8 bases. The CDR3 is 16 amino acids. Looked up from germline, CDR1 is NNHNN and CDR2 is SYGAGS (reference sequence). The junction had 3 bases not matched to a gene; V was cut back by 0 bases and J by 0 bases. The CDR3 loop is CASGDDWGSSAETLYF. The CDR3 DNA, read in part, is TGTGCCAGCGGTGATGACTGGGGGTCTAGTGCAGAA.

This clone was detected ten times or more. Genes here carry mouse names. The read comes to an end 4 residues before the CDR3 does, leaving the germline J gene to fill in the end. The chain combines TRBV19 with TRBJ1-2; the D gene is possibly TRBD1 (6 bases). Germline-derived CDR1 and CDR2 are FNHDT and SITEND (reference sequence). V gave up 4 bases and J gave up 0 bases, with 10 bases separating them. The CDR3 contains 14 residues. CDR3 bases read: TGTGCCAGCAGTCAGGACAGTGCAAACTCC. Translated: CASSQDSANS. The full CDR3 is CASSQDSANSDYTF.

Within the sample, this clone is medium-sized (0.01 to 0.1%). The genes are named according to mouse. The read terminates 4 residues before the CDR3 end, so the remaining end is supplied by the germline J gene. This chain connects TRBV17 to TRBJ2-4; perhaps TRBD1 as D (6 bases). The CDR3 is 13 amino acids. Germline CDR1 MNHDT, CDR2 YYDKIL. CDR3 loop: CASSAGHENTLYF. The DNA read from the CDR3 is TGTGCTAGCAGTGCGGGACACGAAAAC.

This clone is labeled hyperexpanded. The gene names given are mouse names. CDR3 region: CASSRTKNTGQLYF. CDR3 DNA, as far as it was read: TGTGCCAGCAGTCGGACAAAAAACACCGGG. This chain joins TRBV19 and TRBJ2-2, with D perhaps TRBD1 (5 bases). Read sequence stops 4 residues before the CDR3 end, and the germline J gene provides the missing end. Per the germline V gene, CDR1 is FNHDT and CDR2 is SITEND (reference sequence). Trimming shortened V by 4 bases and J by 1 base, and 8 bases separated the two germline ends. CDR3 length equals 14 residues.

This clone was observed many times. Gene names are the mouse ones. The DNA ends 4 residues before the CDR3 does, and the rest of the CDR3 is filled in from the germline J gene. This chain uses TRBV5 with TRBJ2-2, with D perhaps TRBD2 (5 bases). Germline V gene data show CDR1 as LGHNA and CDR2 as YNLKQL (reference sequence). V was shortened by 0 bases and J by 1 base, with 6 bases between the two germline ends. The CDR3 extends over 15 amino acids. The chain's CDR3 is CASSQEWGNTGQLYF. CDR3 bases read: TGTGCCAGCAGCCAAGAATGGGGAAACACCGGG.

On this clone: Gene and germline names: mouse. The read ends 4 residues before the CDR3 terminus; that terminus is restored from the germline J gene. V usage is TRBV2 and J usage is TRBJ2-1, with TRBD2 identical over 8 bases. The V gene's germline CDR1 is LGHNA and CDR2 YSYQKL. CDR3 length: 16 residues. V was clipped by 0 bases and J by 0 bases; unmatched bases: 1. The CDR3 DNA, read in part, is TGTGCCAGCAGCCAAGATGGGGGGGGTAACTATGCT. Translated, it gives CASSQDGGGNYA. The complete CDR3 sequence is CASSQDGGGNYAEQFF.

This clone was detected ten times or more. Mouse gene names and germline throughout. Read coverage stops 4 residues before the CDR3 terminus; the germline J gene supplies the remainder. The rearrangement joins TRBV14 to TRBJ2-7, with a possible D match to TRBD1 (7 bases). CDR1 and CDR2 (germline): SGHDT, FRDEAV. V lost 5 bases and J lost 2, with 11 bases in between. CDR3 length: 13 residues. CDR3: CASRLGQPYEQYF. CDR3 bases read: TGTGCCAGCAGACTGGGACAGCCCTAT. Full variable domain (remainder filled in from reference TRBV14 and TRBJ2-7): EAGVTQSPRYAVLQEGQAVSFWCDPISGHDTLYWYQQPRDQGPQLLVYFRDEAVIDNSQLPSDRFSAVRPKGTNSTLKIQSAKQGDTATYLCASRLGQPYEQYFGPGTRLTVL.

This clone was picked up many times. At residue 13, the TCRdb protein and translated DNA are inconsistent; the protein given comes from the DNA. The gene names given are mouse names. The read gets to within 3 residues of the CDR3 end, and the germline J gene fills in the rest. This sequence joins TRBV16 and TRBJ1-3; D is undetermined. The length of the CDR3 is 16 residues. Germline loops: CDR1 SGHSA, CDR2 FRNQAP. Trimming cost V 0 bases and J 2 bases, with 11 bases left between them. Partial CDR3 DNA: TGTGCAAGCAGCTTAGATCTGTGGAGGGCTGGAAATACG. This sequence encodes CASSLDLWRAGNT. The complete CDR3 protein is CASSLDLWRAGNTLYF.

Concerning this clone: Germline and genes: mouse. CDR3 amino acids: CASSDGLGGYEQYF. CDR3 DNA, as far as it was read: TGTGCCAGCAGTGATGGACTGGGGGGGTAT. This chain connects TRBV13-3 to TRBJ2-7, with 11 positions matching TRBD2. Read coverage stops 4 residues before the CDR3 terminus; the germline J gene supplies the remainder. The CDR3 runs to 14 residues. Germline CDR1 and CDR2: NNHDY and SYVADS.

The table lists this clone with many counts. Gene names follow the mouse nomenclature. Read data end 4 residues before the CDR3 end; the end is taken from the germline J gene. The chain uses TRBV13-2 and TRBJ2-1, with 10 positions matching TRBD1. The CDR3 is made up of 15 amino acids. The germline CDR1 and CDR2 sequences are NNHNN and SYGAGS (reference sequence). J gave up 3 bases and V 2 bases, and 2 bases lay outside the gene matches. The CDR3 here is CASGEGQGGYAEQFF. The sequenced CDR3 bases are TGTGCCAGCGGTGAAGGACAGGGGGGCTATGCT.

This clone was counted ten times or more. Germline and genes: mouse. The sequenced fragment ends 4 residues before the CDR3 boundary, so the rest is inferred from the germline J gene. The chain combines TRBV29 with TRBJ2-5; 11 bases match TRBD2. The CDR3 loop spans 16 amino acids. Trimming took 3 bases from V and 0 from J; bases not matched to a gene: 2. Germline CDR1 is MSHET and CDR2 is SYDVDS. CDR3 amino acids: CASSLGLGVNQDTQYF. The sequenced part of the CDR3 DNA is TGTGCTAGCAGTTTGGGACTGGGGGTTAACCAAGAC. The entire variable domain, with the rest obtained from reference TRBV29 and TRBJ2-5, is as follows: DMKVTQMPRYLIKRMGENVLLECGQDMSHETMYWYRQDPGLGLQLIYISYDVDSNSEGDIPKGYRVSRKKREHFSLILDSAKTNQTSVYFCASSLGLGVNQDTQYFGPGTRLLVL.

This clone was seen at least ten times. The likely explanation is a read error, given a far larger clone one base away. Here the gene names and germline are mouse. The CDR3 goes on 4 residues after the read ends, and that part is filled in from the germline J gene. This CDR3 is also generated by other DNA sequences in the sample. The chain is built from TRBV19 and TRBJ1-1; TRBD1 might be the D (6 bases). Germline V gene lookup returns CDR1 FNHDT and CDR2 SITEND (reference sequence). The CDR3 is made up of 14 amino acids. Trimming stripped 4 bases from V and 0 bases from J, with 10 bases between. The CDR3 loop reads CASSLQGANTEVFF. The DNA read from the CDR3 is TGTGCCAGCAGTCTACAGGGCGCAAACACA. The full variable domain, in which reference TRBV19 and TRBJ1-1 provide the parts outside the CDR3, is GGIITQTPKFLIGQEGQKLTLKCQQNFNHDTMYWYRQDSGKGLRLIYYSITENDLQKGDLSEGYDASREKKSSFSLTVTSAQKNEMAVFLCASSLQGANTEVFFGKGTRLTVV.

This clone was counted many times. The genes are named according to mouse. Coverage ceases 4 residues before the CDR3 finishes, and the germline J gene fills in the end. The chain is built from TRBV1 and TRBJ1-4, with D perhaps TRBD1 (6 bases). This CDR3 contains 13 residues. Germline V lookup: CDR1 NSQYPW, CDR2 LRSPGD (reference sequence). The sequenced CDR3 bases are TGCACCTGCAGTGCAACAGGGCGCGAA. Its protein product is CTCSATGRE. The entire CDR3 sequence reads CTCSATGRERLFF.

This clone was observed at least ten times. Gene names and germline refer to mouse. The read comes to an end 4 residues before the CDR3 does, leaving the germline J gene to fill in the end. The chain joins TRBV29 to TRBJ1-2; TRBD1 matches at 8 bases. Germline CDR1 reads MSHET; CDR2 reads SYDVDS. The CDR3 is 14 residues long. V lost 4 bases and J lost 0; bases outside the gene matches: 1. The CDR3 here is CASSSDRANSDYTF. The sequenced CDR3 bases are TGTGCTAGCAGTTCGGACAGGGCAAACTCC.

This clone showed up many times. The gene symbols are mouse symbols. With the read ending 4 residues before the CDR3 end, the germline J gene is used to fill in that end. The chain joins TRBV13-3 to TRBJ2-5, with 10 bases matching TRBD2. Per germline, CDR1 NNHDY and CDR2 SYVADS. CDR3 length: 15 residues. V shed 3 bases, J shed 2 bases, and the junction held 3 bases outside the gene matches. The CDR3 region is CASSAWGGSQDTQYF. Partial CDR3 DNA: TGTGCCAGCAGTGCCTGGGGGGGCTCCCAAGAC.

A remark on this clone: Gene labels here are mouse ones. The read finishes 4 residues shy of the CDR3 end, and the germline J gene is used to complete it. The chain carries TRBV13-3 and TRBJ2-5; the match to TRBD2 covers 10 bases. V shed 5 bases and J 3 bases; nucleotides not matched to a gene: 3. Germline CDR1 and CDR2: NNHDY and SYVADS. The CDR3 sequence is 14 residues long. The sequenced CDR3 bases are TGTGCCAGCAGACGGGACTGGGGTCAAGAC. It specifies CASRRDWGQD. The CDR3, in full, reads CASRRDWGQDTQYF.